This TCR beta chain was found in a study of human T cells and chemical hapten exposure. Study details: In the approximately 25-week study, patients were dosed weekly with diphenylcyclopropenone on the scalp throughout. Alopecia areata, totalis and universalis patients, mostly female, were included.

General study points: Expanded TCRs clustered into significantly more large CDR3 similarity groups than controls, the analysis revealed.

The sample's time point: pre-sensitization, week 0. The treatment here: therapeutic diphenylcyclopropenone sensitization with weekly scalp DPC. The CDR3 sequence is 14 residues long. Looked up from germline, CDR1 is SEHNR and CDR2 is FQNEAQ (reference sequence). V was shortened by 2 bases and J by 7 bases, with 11 bases between the two germline ends. This clonotype was detected ten times or more. The target antigen is unknown. TCRdb reprocessed the RACE reads with MiXCR, giving one entry per CDR3 protein. The top ten clones hold 2% to 3% of a sample with 350,000 to 450,000 distinct CDR3 sequences, less than 6.5% of them seen once.

Sequenced material: whole blood, taken in connection with sensitization to the hapten diphenylcyclopropenone (DPC). The clonotype comes from a woman in her forties or fifties with alopecia areata. Some clones in this sample may be carry-over from other donors' samples. The chain is built from TRBV7-9 and TRBJ1-4, with D maybe TRBD1 (6 bases). CDR3 loop: CASSLQGKGEKLFF. CDR3 in DNA: TGTGCCAGCAGCTTACAGGGGAAGGGTGAAAAACTGTTTTTT.